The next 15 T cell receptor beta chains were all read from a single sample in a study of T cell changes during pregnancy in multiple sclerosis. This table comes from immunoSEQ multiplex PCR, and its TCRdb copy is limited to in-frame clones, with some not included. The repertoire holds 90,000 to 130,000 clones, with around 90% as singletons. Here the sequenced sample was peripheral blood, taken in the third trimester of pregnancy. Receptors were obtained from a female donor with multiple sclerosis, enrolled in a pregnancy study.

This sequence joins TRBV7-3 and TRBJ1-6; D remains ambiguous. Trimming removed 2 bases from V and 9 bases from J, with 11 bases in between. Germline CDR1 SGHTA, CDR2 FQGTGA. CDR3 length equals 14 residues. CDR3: CASSLSGYGSPLHF. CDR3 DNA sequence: TGTGCCAGCAGCTTATCGGGGTATGGTTCACCCCTCCACTTT.

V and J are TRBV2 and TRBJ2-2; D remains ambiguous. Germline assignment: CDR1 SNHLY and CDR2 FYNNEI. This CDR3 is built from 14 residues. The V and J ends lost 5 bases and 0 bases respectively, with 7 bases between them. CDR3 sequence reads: CASSWQANTGELFF. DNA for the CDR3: TGTGCCAGCAGTTGGCAGGCGAACACCGGGGAGCTGTTTTTT.

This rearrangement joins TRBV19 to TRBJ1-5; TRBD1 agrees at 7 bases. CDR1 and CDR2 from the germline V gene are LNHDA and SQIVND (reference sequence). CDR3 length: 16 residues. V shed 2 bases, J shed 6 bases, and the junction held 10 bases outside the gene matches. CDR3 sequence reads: CASSIPTDRRSQPQHF. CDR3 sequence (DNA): TGTGCCAGTAGTATACCCACGGACAGGAGGAGTCAGCCCCAGCATTTT.

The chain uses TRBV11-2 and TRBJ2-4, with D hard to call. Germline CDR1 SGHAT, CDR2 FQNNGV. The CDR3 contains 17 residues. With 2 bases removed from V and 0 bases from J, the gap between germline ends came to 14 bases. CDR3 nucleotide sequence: TGTGCCAGCAGCTTAAGTCTAAGTAGTACAGCCAAAAACATTCAGTACTTC. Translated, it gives CASSLSLSSTAKNIQYF.

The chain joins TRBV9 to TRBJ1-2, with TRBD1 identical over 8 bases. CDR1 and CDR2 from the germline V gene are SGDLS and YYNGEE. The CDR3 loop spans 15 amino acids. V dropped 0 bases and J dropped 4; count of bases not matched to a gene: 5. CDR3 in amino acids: CASSVGQGAPYGYTF. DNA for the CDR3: TGTGCCAGCAGCGTAGGCCAGGGGGCCCCCTATGGCTACACCTTC.

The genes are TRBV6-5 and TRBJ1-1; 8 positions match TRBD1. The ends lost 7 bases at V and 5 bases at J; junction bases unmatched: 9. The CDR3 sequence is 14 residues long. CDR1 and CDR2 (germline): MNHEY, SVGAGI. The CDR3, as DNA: TGTGCCAGCACAGGGGGCGCCGGTGGGACTGAAGCTTTCTTT. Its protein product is CASTGGAGGTEAFF.

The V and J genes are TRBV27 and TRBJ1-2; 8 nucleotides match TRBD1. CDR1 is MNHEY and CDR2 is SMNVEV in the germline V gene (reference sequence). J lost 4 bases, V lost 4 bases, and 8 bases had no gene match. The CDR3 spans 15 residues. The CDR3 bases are TGTGCCAGCAGTTCCCGGACAGGGCTCGGCTATGGCTACACCTTC. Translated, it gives CASSSRTGLGYGYTF.

CDR3 sequence: CASSLLLSGNEQFF. The CDR3 DNA follows: TGTGCCAGCAGTTTACTACTCTCTGGGAATGAGCAGTTCTTC. This chain connects TRBV6-5 to TRBJ2-1; D gene ambiguous. From germline, CDR1 is MNHEY and CDR2 SVGAGI. CDR3 length: 14 amino acids. V dropped 4 bases and J dropped 7 bases, with 14 bases sitting between them.

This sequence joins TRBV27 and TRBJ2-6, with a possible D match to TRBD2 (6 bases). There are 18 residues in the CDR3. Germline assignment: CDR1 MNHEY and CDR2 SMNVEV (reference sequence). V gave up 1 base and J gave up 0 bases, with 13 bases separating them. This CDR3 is CASSLLGLANSGANVLTF. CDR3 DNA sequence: TGTGCCAGCAGTTTATTAGGCCTAGCGAACTCTGGGGCCAACGTCCTGACTTTC.

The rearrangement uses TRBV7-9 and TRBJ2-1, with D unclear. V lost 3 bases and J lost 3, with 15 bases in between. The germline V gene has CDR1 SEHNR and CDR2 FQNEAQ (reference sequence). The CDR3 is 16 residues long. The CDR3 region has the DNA TGTGCCAGCAGCTTCCCCAGGCAGGTCCACTACAATGAGCAGTTCTTC. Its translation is CASSFPRQVHYNEQFF.

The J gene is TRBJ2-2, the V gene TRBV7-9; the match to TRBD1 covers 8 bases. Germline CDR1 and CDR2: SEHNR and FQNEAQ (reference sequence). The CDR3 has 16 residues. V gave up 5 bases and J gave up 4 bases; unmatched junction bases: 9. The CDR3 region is CASSGGQVGFTGELFF. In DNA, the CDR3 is TGTGCCAGCAGCGGGGGACAGGTGGGGTTCACCGGGGAGCTGTTTTTT.

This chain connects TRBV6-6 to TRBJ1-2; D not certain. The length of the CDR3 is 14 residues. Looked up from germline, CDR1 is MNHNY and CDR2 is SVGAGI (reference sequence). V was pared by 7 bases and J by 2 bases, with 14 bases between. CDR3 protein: CASNQDSQNYGYTF. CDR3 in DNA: TGTGCCAGCAACCAGGACTCCCAGAACTATGGCTACACCTTC.

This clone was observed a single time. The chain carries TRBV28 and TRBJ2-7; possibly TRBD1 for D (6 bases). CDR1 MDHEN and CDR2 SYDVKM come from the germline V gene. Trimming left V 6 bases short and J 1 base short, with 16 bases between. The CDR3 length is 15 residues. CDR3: CASSRGSQGSYEQYF. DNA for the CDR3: TGTGCCAGCAGCCGTGGTAGCCAGGGGTCCTACGAGCAGTACTTC.

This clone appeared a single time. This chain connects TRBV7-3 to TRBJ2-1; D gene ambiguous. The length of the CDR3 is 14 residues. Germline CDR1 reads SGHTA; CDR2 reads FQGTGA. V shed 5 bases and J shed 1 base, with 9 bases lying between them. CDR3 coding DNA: TGTGCCAGCAGCCCGGTGGAGTCCTACAATGAGCAGTTCTTC. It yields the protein CASSPVESYNEQFF.

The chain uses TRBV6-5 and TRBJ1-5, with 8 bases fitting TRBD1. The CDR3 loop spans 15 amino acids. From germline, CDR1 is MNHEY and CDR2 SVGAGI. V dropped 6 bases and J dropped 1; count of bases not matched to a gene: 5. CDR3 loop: CASSPTGASNQPQHF. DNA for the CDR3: TGTGCCAGCAGCCCGACAGGGGCCAGCAATCAGCCCCAGCATTTT.